These 10 T cell receptor beta chains came from one sample sequenced in a study of T cell changes during pregnancy in multiple sclerosis. Sequencing was performed with immunoSEQ multiplex PCR; in TCRdb, only in-frame clones are kept and a portion is missing. This table holds 60,000 or so clones, about nine tenths found once. The sequences come from peripheral blood, collected in the second trimester of pregnancy. These receptors were taken from a female donor in good health, enrolled as a control in a pregnancy study.

The chain couples TRBV28 to TRBJ2-7; TRBD2 is a possible D gene (5 bases). The germline V gene has CDR1 MDHEN and CDR2 SYDVKM. V shed 8 bases and J shed 5 bases, with 19 bases lying between them. This CDR3 is 14 amino acids long. The DNA for the CDR3 is TGTGCCAGCGCCACTCAGTCGGGGATTGACGAGCAGTACTTC. This encodes CASATQSGIDEQYF.

The gene calls are TRBV10-1 and TRBJ1-2, with TRBD1 matching over 9 bases. The CDR3 has 19 amino acids. Per the germline V gene, CDR1 is WNHNN and CDR2 is SYGVQD (reference sequence). Trimming cost V 2 bases and J 4 bases; bases outside gene matches: 17. CDR3 loop: CASSEIGGDRVASSYGYTF. The CDR3 region has the DNA TGCGCCAGCAGTGAGATAGGAGGGGACAGGGTGGCATCTAGCTATGGCTACACCTTC.

V and J are TRBV28 and TRBJ2-3; D not resolved. Germline CDR1 reads MDHEN; CDR2 reads SYDVKM. The CDR3 has 13 amino acids. V lost 3 bases and J 3 bases, leaving 7 bases between the germline ends. The chain's CDR3 is CASSFEVTDTQYF. The CDR3 DNA sequence: TGTGCCAGCAGTTTTGAGGTTACAGATACGCAGTATTTT.

The chain links TRBV5-1 to TRBJ1-1; the match to TRBD1 covers 9 bases. J was trimmed by 2 bases and V by 4 bases; bases with no gene match: 3. Germline V gene data show CDR1 as SGHRS and CDR2 as YFSETQ. CDR3 length: 14 amino acids. CDR3 sequence reads: CASSPDRGNTEAFF. The CDR3 nucleotides read TGCGCCAGCAGCCCGGACAGGGGAAACACTGAAGCTTTCTTT.

The V and J genes are TRBV10-1 and TRBJ2-2, with D tentatively TRBD1 (5 bases). V lost 0 bases and J lost 1, with 6 bases in between. There are 15 residues in the CDR3. The V gene's germline CDR1 is WNHNN and CDR2 SYGVQD (reference sequence). The CDR3 DNA reads as TGCGCCAGCAGTGAGTCAGGGGTGAACACCGGGGAGCTGTTTTTT. This gives the protein CASSESGVNTGELFF.

The rearrangement links TRBV11-2 to TRBJ1-4; 10 nucleotides align to TRBD1. This CDR3 has 14 residues. Trimming took 5 bases from V and 5 from J; bases not matched to a gene: 2. From germline, CDR1 is SGHAT and CDR2 FQNNGV. Here the CDR3 DNA reads TGTGCCAGCAGCCCGGGACAGGGGAATGAAAAACTGTTTTTT. This sequence encodes CASSPGQGNEKLFF.

The rearrangement joins TRBV28 to TRBJ1-3; D perhaps matches TRBD1 (5 bases). The CDR3 totals 15 residues. The germline V gene has CDR1 MDHEN and CDR2 SYDVKM. Trimming removed 5 bases from V and 0 bases from J, with 11 bases in between. The CDR3 region is CASSRQIHSGNTIYF. For the CDR3, the DNA is TGTGCCAGCAGTAGACAGATCCACTCTGGAAACACCATATATTTT.

The genes are TRBV18 and TRBJ1-5, with a possible D match to TRBD1 (6 bases). Deletions cut 3 bases from V and 2 bases from J, with 11 bases between. The CDR3 is made up of 15 amino acids. Per germline, CDR1 KGHSH and CDR2 LQKENI. The CDR3 region is CASSPTGSGNQPQHF. CDR3 DNA: TGTGCCAGCTCACCTACAGGGAGCGGCAATCAGCCCCAGCATTTT.

V usage is TRBV29-1 and J usage is TRBJ1-2, with 8 bases matching TRBD1. V dropped 7 bases and J dropped 7; count of bases not matched to a gene: 5. The germline V gene has CDR1 SQVTM and CDR2 ANQGSEA. The CDR3 totals 11 residues. The CDR3 sequence is CSAQGAGGYTF. The CDR3, as DNA: TGCAGCGCGCAGGGGGCTGGTGGCTACACCTTC.

The CDR3 DNA sequence: TGTGCCAGCTCACCATCGGCAGGCTACGAGCAGTACTTC. Translating it yields CASSPSAGYEQYF. The chain employs TRBV18 and TRBJ2-7; no clear D gene. Germline CDR1 reads KGHSH; CDR2 reads LQKENI. This CDR3 has 13 residues. The V and J ends lost 2 bases and 3 bases respectively, with 8 bases between them.